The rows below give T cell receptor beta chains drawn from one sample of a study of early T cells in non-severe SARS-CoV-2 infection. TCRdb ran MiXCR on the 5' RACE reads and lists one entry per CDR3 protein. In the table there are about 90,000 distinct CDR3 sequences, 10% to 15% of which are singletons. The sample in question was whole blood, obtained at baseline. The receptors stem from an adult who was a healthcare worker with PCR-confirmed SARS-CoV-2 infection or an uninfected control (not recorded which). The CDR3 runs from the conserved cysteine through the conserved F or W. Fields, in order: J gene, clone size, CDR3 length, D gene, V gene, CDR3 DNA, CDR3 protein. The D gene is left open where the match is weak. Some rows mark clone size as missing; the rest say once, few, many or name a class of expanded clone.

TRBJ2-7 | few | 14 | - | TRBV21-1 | TGTGCCAGCAGCACCAGACTCCCAGTATACGAGCAGTACTTC | CASSTRLPVYEQYF
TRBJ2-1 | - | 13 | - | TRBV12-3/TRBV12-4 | TGTGCCAGCAGTTTATTCCGGAACAATGAGCAGTTCTTC | CASSLFRNNEQFF
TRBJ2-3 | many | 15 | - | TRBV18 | TGTGCCAGCTCACCAGGCCCGGATAGGGTCGCTACGCAGTATTTT | CASSPGPDRVATQYF
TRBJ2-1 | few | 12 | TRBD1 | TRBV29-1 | TGCAGCCACGGGACAGGGTCGCGGGAGCAGTTCTTC | CSHGTGSREQFF
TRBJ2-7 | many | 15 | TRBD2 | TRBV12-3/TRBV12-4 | TGTGCCAGCAGTTCCCGGACTAGCGGGATCTACGAGCAGTACTTC | CASSSRTSGIYEQYF
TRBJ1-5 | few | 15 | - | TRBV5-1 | TGCGCCAGCAGCTCCGGGACGGGTAGCAATCAGCCCCAGCATTTT | CASSSGTGSNQPQHF
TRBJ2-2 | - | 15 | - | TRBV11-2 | TGTGCCAGCAGCTTAGATGGTCTAGCCCCCGGGGAGCCGTTTTTT | CASSLDGLAPGEPFF
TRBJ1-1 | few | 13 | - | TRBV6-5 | TGTGCCAGCAGTTACGGCAGGGACTCTGAAGCTTTCTTT | CASSYGRDSEAFF
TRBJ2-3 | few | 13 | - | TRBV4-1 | TGCGCCAGCAGACCGCAGAGCACAGATACGCAGTATTTT | CASRPQSTDTQYF
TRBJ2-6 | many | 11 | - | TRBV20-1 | TGCAGTGCTAGCGGGGCCAACGTCCTGACTTTC | CSASGANVLTF
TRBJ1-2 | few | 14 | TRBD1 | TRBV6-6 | TGTGCCAGCACCCAGAGGGGGCGCGTCTATGGCTACACCTTC | CASTQRGRVYGYTF
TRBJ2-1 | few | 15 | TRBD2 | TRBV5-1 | TGCGCCAGCAGCTTAACACTAGCGGGGATCAATGAGCAGTTCTTC | CASSLTLAGINEQFF
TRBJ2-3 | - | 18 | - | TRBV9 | TGTGCCAGCAGCGTATCATCAGGCCATGTTCCTAGCACAGATACGCAGTATTTT | CASSVSSGHVPSTDTQYF
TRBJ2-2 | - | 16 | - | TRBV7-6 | TGTGCCAGCAGCTTAAGGGGGGGACAGCTTCACCGGGAGCTGTTTTTT | CASSLRGGQLHRELFF
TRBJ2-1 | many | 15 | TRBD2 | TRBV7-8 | TGTGCCAGCAGCCCTCGGGGCGGGAGTATCGATGAGCAGTTCTTC | CASSPRGGSIDEQFF
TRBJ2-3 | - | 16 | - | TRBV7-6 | TGTGCCAGCAACCCAGGGTGGGCCGCGGGCGCAGATACGCAGTATTTT | CASNPGWAAGADTQYF
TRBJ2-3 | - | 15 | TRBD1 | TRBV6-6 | TGTGCCAGCAGTTACTCACGGACAGGGGCAGATACGCAGTATTTT | CASSYSRTGADTQYF
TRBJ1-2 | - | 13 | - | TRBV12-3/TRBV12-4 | TGTGCCAGCAGTTTCCTACCAAGTGAGGGCTACACCTTC | CASSFLPSEGYTF
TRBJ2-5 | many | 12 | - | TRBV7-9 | TGTGCCAGCAGCTTAGATCCAGAGACCCAGTACTTC | CASSLDPETQYF
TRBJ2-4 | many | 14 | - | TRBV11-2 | TGTGCCAGCAGCTTTAATCTAGCCAAAAACATTCAGTACTTC | CASSFNLAKNIQYF
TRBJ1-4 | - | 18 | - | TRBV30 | TGTGCCTGGAGTGTGGGGGGGCCGGGCCCCCCAATCAATGAAAAACTGTTTTTT | CAWSVGGPGPPINEKLFF
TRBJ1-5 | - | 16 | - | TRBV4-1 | TGCGCCAGCAGCCAAGCTGATTTATCCAGCAATCAGCCCCAGCATTTT | CASSQADLSSNQPQHF
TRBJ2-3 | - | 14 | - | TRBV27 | TGTGCCAGCAGTTTTAGTTCGTGGGTAGATACGCAGTATTTT | CASSFSSWVDTQYF
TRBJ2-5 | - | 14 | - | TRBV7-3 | TGTGCCAGCAGCACAAATGGAGGGGGTGAGACCCAGTACTTC | CASSTNGGGETQYF
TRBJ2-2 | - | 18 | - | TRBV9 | TGTGCCAGCAGCGTACGTTTTTGGACAGCCACGAACACCGGGGAGCTGTTTTTT | CASSVRFWTATNTGELFF
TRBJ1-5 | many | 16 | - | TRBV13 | TGTGCCAGCAGCTTAAGAGGGGAGGGGAGCAATCAGCCCCAGCATTTT | CASSLRGEGSNQPQHF
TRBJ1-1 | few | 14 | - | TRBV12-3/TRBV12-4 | TGTGCCAGCAGCCATGGGGGGACGAACACTGAAGCTTTCTTT | CASSHGGTNTEAFF
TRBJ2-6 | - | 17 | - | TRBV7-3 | TGTGCCAGCAGCCGCTCCCAGGTCCTCTCTGGGGCCAACGTCCTGACTTTC | CASSRSQVLSGANVLTF
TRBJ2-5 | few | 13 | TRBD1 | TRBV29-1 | TGCAGCGTTCCCTCGACAGGGGGCGAGACCCAGTACTTC | CSVPSTGGETQYF
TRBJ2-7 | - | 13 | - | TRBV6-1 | TGTGCCAGCAGTGAAGGACTAACCTACGAGCAGTACTTC | CASSEGLTYEQYF
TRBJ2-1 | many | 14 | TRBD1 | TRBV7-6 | TGTGCCAGTCGGACAGGGCTGAACGGGAAGGAGCAGTTCTTC | CASRTGLNGKEQFF
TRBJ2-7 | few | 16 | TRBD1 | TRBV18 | TGTGCCAGCTCACCGCTGGGACAGGGGGGCCCCTACGAGCAGTACTTC | CASSPLGQGGPYEQYF
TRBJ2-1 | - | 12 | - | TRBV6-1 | TGTGCCAGCAGTGACGGGGGCCTGGAGCAGTTCTTC | CASSDGGLEQFF
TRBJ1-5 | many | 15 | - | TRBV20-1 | TGCAGTGCCAAGAGGAGCGAGGGTAACAATCAGCCCCAGCATTTT | CSAKRSEGNNQPQHF
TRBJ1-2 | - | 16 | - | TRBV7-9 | TGTGCCAGCAGTTGGGACCCACCAAGGCCGAACTATGGCTACACCTTC | CASSWDPPRPNYGYTF
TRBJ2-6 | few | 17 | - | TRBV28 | TGTGCCAGCAGTTTATTGGGCGATCCTACTGGGGCCAACGTCCTGACTTTC | CASSLLGDPTGANVLTF
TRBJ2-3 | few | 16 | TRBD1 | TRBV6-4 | TGTGCCAGCAGTTCGGGACAGGGGAACCCAGGGGATACGCAGTATTTT | CASSSGQGNPGDTQYF
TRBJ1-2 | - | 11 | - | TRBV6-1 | TGTGCCAGCAGTGTGAACTATGGCTACACCTTC | CASSVNYGYTF
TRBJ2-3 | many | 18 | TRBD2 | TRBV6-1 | TGTGCCAGCAGTCCCCTTAGCGGGGCCCGGCGTAGCACAGATACGCAGTATTTT | CASSPLSGARRSTDTQYF
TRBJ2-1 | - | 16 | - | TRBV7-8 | TGTGCCAGCAGCTTAGGCGCGGTCCCTGACTACAATGAGCAGTTCTTC | CASSLGAVPDYNEQFF
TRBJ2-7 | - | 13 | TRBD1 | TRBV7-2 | TGTGCCAGCAGCCTGGACAGGGCCCGCGAGCAGTACTTC | CASSLDRAREQYF
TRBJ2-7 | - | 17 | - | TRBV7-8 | TGTGCCAGCAGCTCCCGAGGGCAGGGCACCAGCTCCTACGAGCAGTACTTC | CASSSRGQGTSSYEQYF
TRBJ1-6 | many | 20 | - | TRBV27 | TGTGCCAGCAGTTTAGGAACGAAGGAAACAGTTCGAAAGCGAAATTCACCCCTCCACTTT | CASSLGTKETVRKRNSPLHF
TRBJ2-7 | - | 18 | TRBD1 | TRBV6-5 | TGTGCCAGCAGTTACTCCCGACCCGGGACAGGGTATGTTCGCGAGCAGTACTTC | CASSYSRPGTGYVREQYF
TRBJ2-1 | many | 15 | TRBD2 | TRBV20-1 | TGCAGTGCTAAGTCACATAGCGGGAAGAACAATGAGCAGTTCTTC | CSAKSHSGKNNEQFF
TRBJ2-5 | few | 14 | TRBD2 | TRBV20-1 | TGCAGTGCGCCCGGGCGGGGGGGAAAAGAGACCCAGTACTTC | CSAPGRGGKETQYF
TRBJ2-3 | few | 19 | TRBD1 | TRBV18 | TGTGCCAGCTCACCCCTACCGATTACACAGGGGGTAAGCACAGATACGCAGTATTTT | CASSPLPITQGVSTDTQYF
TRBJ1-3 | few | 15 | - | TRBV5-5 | TGTGCCAGCAGCACCCAACAGGGTATTGGAAACACCATATATTTT | CASSTQQGIGNTIYF
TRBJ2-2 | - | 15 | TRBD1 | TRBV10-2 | TGCGCCAGCAGTCTCCGGGACAGGCGGACCGGGGAGCTGTTTTTT | CASSLRDRRTGELFF
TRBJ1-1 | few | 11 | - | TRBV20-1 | TGCAGTGGAAGGGCGAACACTGAAGCTTTCTTT | CSGRANTEAFF
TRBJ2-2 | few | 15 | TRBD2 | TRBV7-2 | TGTGCCAGCAGCCCCGGGAGGACGGTCTCCGGGGAGCTGTTTTTT | CASSPGRTVSGELFF